The 21 T cell receptor beta chains in this list originate from one sample, sequenced in a study of cytotoxic CD8 clonotypes in ibrutinib-treated CLL. TCRdb's table, derived via immunoSEQ multiplex PCR, lists solely in-frame clones and lacks some. The sample carries about 200,000 clones, 72% recorded once. The sample in question was PBMCs, obtained after 24 months of ibrutinib treatment. The source is a human donor with chronic lymphocytic leukemia.

V and J are TRBV10-2 and TRBJ1-2; 7 bases align to TRBD1. The CDR3 length is 14 residues. Per germline, CDR1 WSHSY and CDR2 SAAADI. Trimming cost V 1 base and J 7 bases; bases outside gene matches: 6. CDR3: CASSEFDRESGYTF. In DNA form, the CDR3 reads TGCGCCAGCAGTGAGTTCGACAGGGAAAGTGGCTACACCTTC.

The chain employs TRBV4-1 and TRBJ1-1, with D unresolved. This CDR3 region has 18 residues. Germline loops: CDR1 MGHRA, CDR2 YSYEKL. Trimming cost V 4 bases and J 3 bases, with 24 bases left between them. CDR3 sequence (DNA): TGCGCCAGCAGCCCCAGAAGAAGGACGTTGGTGATGGACACTGAAGCTTTCTTT. It codes for CASSPRRRTLVMDTEAFF.

The genes are TRBV11-2 and TRBJ2-2; D ambiguous. V was trimmed by 5 bases and J by 4 bases, leaving 5 bases between them. Germline V gene sequence: CDR1 SGHAT, CDR2 FQNNGV. The CDR3 has 12 residues. The CDR3 DNA reads as TGTGCCAGCAGCAAACCCACCGGGGAGCTGTTTTTT. Amino acid sequence: CASSKPTGELFF.

This clone was seen more than once but under ten times. V usage is TRBV7-6 and J usage is TRBJ1-2; no clear D gene. The CDR3 consists of 15 residues. CDR1 and CDR2 from the germline V gene are SGHVS and FNYEAQ. The V end lost 0 bases, the J end lost 0 bases, and 8 bases lay between the germline ends. CDR3 DNA sequence: TGTGCCAGCAGCTTAGCGGTCAGCCCTAACTATGGCTACACCTTC. Translation: CASSLAVSPNYGYTF.

Only a few counts were recorded for this clone. The gene calls are TRBV5-4 and TRBJ2-1, with D uncertain. CDR3 length: 11 residues. V was shortened by 1 base and J by 4 bases, with 0 bases between the two germline ends. Germline values: CDR1 SGHNT, CDR2 YYREEE (reference sequence). The DNA of the CDR3 is TGTGCCAGCAGCTTGTACAATGAGCAGTTCTTC. This sequence encodes CASSLYNEQFF.

This clone has just a few counts. V usage is TRBV7-2 and J usage is TRBJ2-1; 8 bases match TRBD2. V shed 5 bases, J shed 3 bases, and the junction held 3 bases outside the gene matches. Germline CDR1 and CDR2: SGHTA and FQGNSA. CDR3 length equals 14 residues. CDR3 region: CASSQTSGYNEQFF. Here the CDR3 DNA reads TGTGCCAGCAGCCAAACTAGCGGCTACAATGAGCAGTTCTTC.

The chain has TRBV19 and TRBJ2-4; TRBD1 matches 7 bases. Germline values: CDR1 LNHDA, CDR2 SQIVND (reference sequence). V was pared by 8 bases and J by 0 bases, with 7 bases of the junction left unmatched. This CDR3 spans 15 amino acids. The CDR3 nucleotides read TGTGCCAGTCTTCCGACAGGGCTAGCCAAAAACATTCAGTACTTC. It is translated as CASLPTGLAKNIQYF.

The chain links TRBV7-2 to TRBJ1-5, with TRBD1 as a possible D gene (6 bases). Germline V gene data show CDR1 as SGHTA and CDR2 as FQGNSA. The V gene lost 1 base and the J gene lost 4 bases, with 14 bases spanning the gap. There are 16 residues in the CDR3. CDR3 residues: CASSLVATGGNQPQHF. Here the CDR3 DNA reads TGTGCCAGCAGCTTAGTGGCGACAGGAGGGAATCAGCCCCAGCATTTT.

V is TRBV5-1 and J is TRBJ2-7, with no clear D. The CDR3 has 14 residues. The germline gives CDR1 SGHRS, CDR2 YFSETQ. The V end lost 0 bases, the J end lost 3 bases, and 10 bases lay between the germline ends. CDR3 residues: CASSLEYKYYEQYF. The DNA of the CDR3 is TGCGCCAGCAGCTTGGAGTACAAGTACTACGAGCAGTACTTC.

This rearrangement joins TRBV14 to TRBJ1-2; D unclear. Trimming shortened V by 4 bases and J by 0 bases, and 9 bases separated the two germline ends. The CDR3 extends over 14 amino acids. From germline, CDR1 is SGHDN and CDR2 FVKESK. The CDR3 loop reads CASSLPTANYGYTF. Written as DNA, the CDR3 is TGTGCCAGCAGCCTCCCGACCGCTAACTATGGCTACACCTTC.

The chain couples TRBV28 to TRBJ2-6; D is uncertain. The length of the CDR3 is 15 residues. Germline CDR1 is MDHEN and CDR2 is SYDVKM. The germline V and J ends were trimmed by 6 bases and 0 bases, with 9 bases remaining between them. The CDR3 region is CASRQSFSGANVLTF. In nucleotides, the CDR3 is TGTGCCAGCAGACAGTCCTTCTCTGGGGCCAACGTCCTGACTTTC.

The genes are TRBV6-5 and TRBJ2-7; D possibly corresponds to TRBD2 (5 bases). CDR3 size: 13 residues. V was pared by 2 bases and J by 4 bases, with 9 bases between. CDR1 is MNHEY, CDR2 SVGAGI, per germline. CDR3 in amino acids: CASSYREKYEQYF. CDR3 DNA sequence: TGTGCCAGCAGTTACCGGGAAAAGTACGAGCAGTACTTC.

The V gene is TRBV30, the J gene TRBJ2-1; 11 bases map to TRBD2. Germline loops: CDR1 GTSNPN, CDR2 SVGIG (reference sequence). The junction had 13 bases not matched to a gene; V was cut back by 8 bases and J by 7 bases. This CDR3 is 15 amino acids long. The CDR3 sequence is CAGVSLAGGQNEQFF. The CDR3 nucleotides read TGTGCCGGAGTTTCTTTAGCGGGAGGGCAGAATGAGCAGTTCTTC.

The rearrangement links TRBV19 to TRBJ1-2; no firm D call. The germline CDR1 and CDR2 sequences are LNHDA and SQIVND (reference sequence). The V gene lost 9 bases and the J gene lost 1 base, with 21 bases spanning the gap. The CDR3 has 16 residues. The CDR3 region is CASTTVDRTFNYGYTF. The CDR3 nucleotides are TGTGCCAGCACGACGGTGGATAGAACCTTTAACTATGGCTACACCTTC.

This clone was seen once. The gene calls are TRBV5-1 and TRBJ2-1, with D perhaps matching TRBD1 or TRBD2 (5 bases each). The CDR3 length is 13 residues. Germline loops: CDR1 SGHRS, CDR2 YFSETQ. V lost 0 bases to trimming and J lost 10 bases, with 11 bases between them. The CDR3 DNA is TGCGCCAGCAGCTTGGCCGGGGCTGGGGAGCAGTTCTTC. Protein sequence: CASSLAGAGEQFF.

The J gene is TRBJ2-2, the V gene TRBV7-6; D gene uncertain. Germline CDR1 and CDR2: SGHVS and FNYEAQ. V was trimmed by 11 bases and J by 1 base, leaving 11 bases between them. The CDR3 spans 13 residues. Here the CDR3 reads CASKLGNTGELFF. CDR3 coding DNA: TGTGCCTCAAAACTGGGGAACACCGGGGAGCTGTTTTTT.

CDR3 DNA: TGTGCCAGCAGCTCTAGGACAGTCCCCCGGGGGGAGCAGTTCTTC. Amino acids: CASSSRTVPRGEQFF. The chain links TRBV7-7 to TRBJ2-1, with D perhaps assigned TRBD1 or TRBD2 (6 bases each). Trimming cost V 4 bases and J 10 bases, with 20 bases left between them. Germline V gives CDR1 SSHAT, CDR2 FNYEAQ (reference sequence). The CDR3 is 15 amino acids.

This chain uses TRBV27 with TRBJ1-4; TRBD1 agrees at 9 bases. The CDR3 runs to 15 residues. Germline V CDR1 and CDR2: MNHEY, SMNVEV (reference sequence). Trimming took 7 bases from V and 6 from J; bases not matched to a gene: 9. The CDR3 protein is CASKQSGTGYEKLFF. The CDR3 nucleotides read TGTGCCAGCAAACAGTCGGGGACAGGGTATGAAAAACTGTTTTTT.

The chain joins TRBV7-6 to TRBJ2-7, with TRBD1 identical over 7 bases. Germline V gene data show CDR1 as SGHVS and CDR2 as FNYEAQ. The trim removed 5 bases at V and 0 bases at J, leaving 4 bases unmatched. This CDR3 region has 14 residues. The CDR3 nucleotides read TGTGCCAGCAGCGAGGGGACAGACTCCTACGAGCAGTACTTC. It translates to CASSEGTDSYEQYF.

This sequence joins TRBV30 and TRBJ2-5; D perhaps matches TRBD1 (5 bases). Trimming left V 0 bases short and J 1 base short, with 12 bases between. Germline lookup yields CDR1 GTSNPN and CDR2 SVGIG (reference sequence). CDR3 length: 15 amino acids. The CDR3 region has the DNA TGTGCCTGGAGTGTTCTGCAGGGCCCCCAAGAGACCCAGTACTTC. Translating gives CAWSVLQGPQETQYF. The full variable domain, with the rest looked up from reference TRBV30 and TRBJ2-5, is SQTIHQWPATLVQPVGSPLSLECTVEGTSNPNLYWYRQAAGRGLQLLFYSVGIGQISSEVPQNLSASRPQDRQFILSSKKLLLSDSGFYLCAWSVLQGPQETQYFGPGTRLLVL.

The chain recombines TRBV7-9 with TRBJ2-7; 11 nucleotides match TRBD2. CDR3 length equals 17 residues. Germline V gene data show CDR1 as SEHNR and CDR2 as FQNEAQ (reference sequence). V lost 0 bases to trimming and J lost 3 bases; unmatched junction nucleotides: 7. In DNA form, the CDR3 reads TGTGCCAGCAGCTTAGCTATTGGACTAGCGGGTGACTACGAGCAGTACTTC. It is translated as CASSLAIGLAGDYEQYF. The full variable domain, in which reference TRBV7-9 and TRBJ2-7 provide the parts outside the CDR3, is DTGVSQNPRHKITKRGQNVTFRCDPISEHNRLYWYRQTLGQGPEFLTYFQNEAQLEKSRLLSDRFSAERPKGSFSTLEIQRTEQGDSAMYLCASSLAIGLAGDYEQYFGPGTRLTVT.